This TCR beta chain was captured by sequencing in a study of T cell responses to AZD1222 COVID-19 vaccine. Trimming removed 5 bases from V and 9 bases from J, with 14 bases in between. This CDR3 is built from 14 residues. Germline CDR1 is MDHEN and CDR2 is SYDVKM. As to this clone: Its antigen is still unknown.

Only in-frame clones appear in the TCRdb table, and some are missing; sequencing was by immunoSEQ multiplex PCR. The sample has about 120,000 clones; around 87% are singletons. Study-wide points: Without day 14 samples, only post-peak T cell repertoires were studied.

The chain combines TRBV28 with TRBJ1-6; D remains unclear. Here the sequenced sample was peripheral blood, taken on day 0 of AZD1222 vaccination. This receptor was identified in an adult in good health. The CDR3 here is CASSPAGYGSPLHF. The CDR3 DNA is TGTGCCAGCAGTCCAGCGGGGTACGGTTCACCCCTCCACTTT.